The 28 T cell receptor beta chains below come from one sample, sequenced in a study of brain T cells in children with intractable seizures. Assay used: immunoSEQ multiplex PCR; TCRdb lists only in-frame clones, some missing. Of fewer than 50,000 clones in the sample, about nine tenths are singletons; the top ten hold 5.5% to 7%. The sample here was peripheral blood, taken at surgery. All receptors come from a girl aged 2-10 years with tuberous sclerosis and intractable seizures.

The chain couples TRBV19 to TRBJ1-2; D unclear. This CDR3 comprises 14 residues. V was trimmed by 1 base and J by 0 bases, leaving 6 bases between them. Germline CDR1 is LNHDA and CDR2 is SQIVND (reference sequence). This chain's CDR3 is CASSIGNTNYGYTF. In DNA, the CDR3 is TGTGCCAGTAGTATAGGGAACACTAACTATGGCTACACCTTC.

This sequence joins TRBV5-1 and TRBJ1-1; 7 nucleotides match TRBD1. The junction had 15 bases not matched to a gene; V was cut back by 5 bases and J by 5 bases. This CDR3 contains 16 residues. Germline CDR1 and CDR2: SGHRS and YFSETQ. The CDR3: CASRSQGIRVKTEAFF. CDR3 bases: TGCGCCAGCAGGTCACAGGGGATAAGGGTTAAGACTGAAGCTTTCTTT.

The V and J genes are TRBV18 and TRBJ1-4; D gene ambiguous. From germline, CDR1 is KGHSH and CDR2 LQKENI. The CDR3 loop spans 16 amino acids. Trimming pared 3 bases from V and 1 base from J, leaving 12 bases between. In DNA, the CDR3 is TGTGCCAGCTCACCGGCACGGTTAGGAACTAATGAAAAACTGTTTTTT. It yields the protein CASSPARLGTNEKLFF.

Here the CDR3 reads CASRPWTGGHGELFF. CDR3 sequence (DNA): TGTGCCAGCAGACCCTGGACAGGGGGCCACGGGGAGCTGTTTTTT. The chain employs TRBV6-5 and TRBJ2-2; 11 bases are a match to TRBD1. V lost 6 bases, J lost 7 bases, and 7 bases stayed unmatched. Looked up from germline, CDR1 is MNHEY and CDR2 is SVGAGI. The length of the CDR3 is 15 residues.

This chain joins TRBV5-1 and TRBJ2-7; no firm D call. With 8 bases removed from V and 1 base from J, the gap between germline ends came to 13 bases. CDR1 SGHRS and CDR2 YFSETQ come from the germline V gene. The CDR3 contains 13 residues. Here the CDR3 reads CASTPDGSYEQYF. CDR3 in DNA: TGCGCCAGTACTCCGGACGGGTCCTACGAGCAGTACTTC.

The chain joins TRBV7-9 to TRBJ1-2, with 8 bases fitting TRBD1. With 4 bases clipped from V and 6 bases from J, the junction kept 7 bases outside the gene matches. This CDR3 spans 14 amino acids. The germline V gene encodes CDR1 SEHNR and CDR2 FQNEAQ (reference sequence). DNA for the CDR3: TGTGCCAGCAGCTCGACAGGGGAGAGGAATGGCTACACCTTC. Translated: CASSSTGERNGYTF. Using reference TRBV7-9 and TRBJ1-2 for the parts outside the CDR3, the full variable domain is DTGVSQNPRHKITKRGQNVTFRCDPISEHNRLYWYRQTLGQGPEFLTYFQNEAQLEKSRLLSDRFSAERPKGSFSTLEIQRTEQGDSAMYLCASSSTGERNGYTFGSGTRLTVV.

The chain has TRBV28 and TRBJ1-1; 8 nucleotides match TRBD1. The ends lost 5 bases at V and 5 bases at J; junction bases unmatched: 13. Per germline, CDR1 MDHEN and CDR2 SYDVKM. The CDR3 loop spans 16 amino acids. The CDR3 nucleotides read TGTGCCAGCAGTCACCAGGAGTTAACAGGGGGTACTGAAGCTTTCTTT. Amino acids: CASSHQELTGGTEAFF.

The chain couples TRBV5-5 to TRBJ1-5; 8 nucleotides align to TRBD1. Germline assignment: CDR1 SGHKS and CDR2 YYEKEE (reference sequence). Trimming cost V 4 bases and J 0 bases; bases outside gene matches: 6. The CDR3 loop spans 16 amino acids. CDR3 sequence (DNA): TGTGCCAGCAGCCTCGGGGACAGGCTTAGCAATCAGCCCCAGCATTTT. Translated: CASSLGDRLSNQPQHF.

V is TRBV5-5 and J is TRBJ1-1, with TRBD1 as a possible D gene (5 bases). The V and J ends lost 2 bases and 3 bases respectively, with 17 bases between them. Germline V CDR1 and CDR2: SGHKS, YYEKEE (reference sequence). This CDR3 comprises 16 residues. The DNA of the CDR3 is TGTGCCAGCAGCTTTGGGCCCCGGGACGGATACACTGAAGCTTTCTTT. This gives the protein CASSFGPRDGYTEAFF. The full variable domain, its missing parts supplied by reference TRBV5-5 and TRBJ1-1, is DAGVTQSPTHLIKTRGQQVTLRCSPISGHKSVSWYQQVLGQGPQFIFQYYEKEERGRGNFPDRFSARQFPNYSSELNVNALLLGDSALYLCASSFGPRDGYTEAFFGQGTRLTVV.

V and J are TRBV5-1 and TRBJ2-1; the D is unclear. V lost 5 bases and J lost 7, with 25 bases in between. Germline CDR1 reads SGHRS; CDR2 reads YFSETQ. CDR3 length: 17 residues. The CDR3 DNA sequence: TGCGCCAGCAGTATGAGAATTTTAAATAAGGGTGGGAATGAGCAGTTCTTC. It is translated as CASSMRILNKGGNEQFF.

V and J are TRBV24-1 and TRBJ1-4, with D unresolved. This CDR3 has 11 amino acids. V lost 3 bases and J lost 7, with 2 bases in between. Per germline, CDR1 KGHDR and CDR2 SFDVKD. CDR3 in DNA: TGTGCCACCAGTGATACTGAAAAACTGTTTTTT. As protein: CATSDTEKLFF.

The chain uses TRBV19 and TRBJ1-2; unclear D gene. The V gene lost 4 bases and the J gene lost 2 bases, with 5 bases spanning the gap. CDR1 LNHDA and CDR2 SQIVND come from the germline V gene (reference sequence). The CDR3 has 12 residues. In nucleotides, the CDR3 is TGTGCCAGTAGTAGGATGAACTATGGCTACACCTTC. Translating it yields CASSRMNYGYTF. The whole variable domain, remainder taken from reference TRBV19 and TRBJ1-2, is DGGITQSPKYLFRKEGQNVTLSCEQNLNHDAMYWYRQDPGQGLRLIYYSQIVNDFQKGDIAEGYSVSREKKESFPLTVTSAQKNPTAFYLCASSRMNYGYTFGSGTRLTVV.

This rearrangement joins TRBV5-1 to TRBJ1-1; a possible D gene is TRBD1 (5 bases). This CDR3 is 15 amino acids long. The V gene's germline CDR1 is SGHRS and CDR2 YFSETQ. Trimming cost V 4 bases and J 4 bases, with 17 bases left between them. CDR3 nucleotides: TGCGCCAGCAGCCTCGCCGGACAAGTAACCACTGAAGCTTTCTTT. Encoded protein: CASSLAGQVTTEAFF. Full variable domain (remainder filled in from reference TRBV5-1 and TRBJ1-1): KAGVTQTPRYLIKTRGQQVTLSCSPISGHRSVSWYQQTPGQGLQFLFEYFSETQRNKGNFPGRFSGRQFSNSRSEMNVSTLELGDSALYLCASSLAGQVTTEAFFGQGTRLTVV.

This chain links TRBV10-1 with TRBJ2-3, with TRBD2 identical over 13 bases. The junction had 8 bases not matched to a gene; V was cut back by 5 bases and J by 0 bases. Germline V gene sequence: CDR1 WNHNN, CDR2 SYGVQD (reference sequence). The CDR3 has 18 residues. This CDR3 reads CASSLTSGGRTSTDTQYF. Here the CDR3 DNA reads TGCGCCAGCAGTTTGACTAGCGGGGGGCGAACTAGCACAGATACGCAGTATTTT.

The chain is built from TRBV7-8 and TRBJ2-2, with a tentative D call TRBD1 (5 bases). V was shortened by 1 base and J by 6 bases, with 6 bases between the two germline ends. Germline CDR1 and CDR2: SGHVS and FQNEAQ. The CDR3 extends over 13 amino acids. The CDR3 sequence: CASSLEGAGELFF. Written as DNA, the CDR3 is TGTGCCAGCAGCTTAGAAGGGGCCGGGGAGCTGTTTTTT.

This clone has a single count. The chain links TRBV12-5 to TRBJ1-5; D uncertain. Germline lookup yields CDR1 LGHNT and CDR2 FRNRAP. The CDR3 loop spans 13 amino acids. With 3 bases removed from V and 4 bases from J, the gap between germline ends came to 7 bases. The CDR3 coding sequence is TGTGCTAGTGGTTTTGGGGATAATCAGCCCCAGCATTTT. Its translation is CASGFGDNQPQHF.

The V call is TRBV6-6, the J call TRBJ1-6, with unresolved D. The CDR3 covers 15 residues. V dropped 4 bases and J dropped 7 bases, with 14 bases sitting between them. Per the germline V gene, CDR1 is MNHNY and CDR2 is SVGAGI (reference sequence). For the CDR3, the DNA is TGTGCCAGCAGTTTCGGGAACCTCTTGAATTCACCCCTCCACTTT. Translation: CASSFGNLLNSPLHF.

V gene TRBV19 combines with J gene TRBJ2-3; TRBD2 matches at 9 bases. V shed 3 bases, J shed 2 bases, and the junction held 9 bases outside the gene matches. The CDR3 has 17 amino acids. Germline V gene data show CDR1 as LNHDA and CDR2 as SQIVND (reference sequence). CDR3 region: CASSMSVLAGLTDTQYF. The CDR3 DNA reads TGTGCCAGTAGTATGAGTGTGCTAGCGGGGCTCACAGATACGCAGTATTTT. Looking up the rest from reference TRBV19 and TRBJ2-3 gives the full variable domain: DGGITQSPKYLFRKEGQNVTLSCEQNLNHDAMYWYRQDPGQGLRLIYYSQIVNDFQKGDIAEGYSVSREKKESFPLTVTSAQKNPTAFYLCASSMSVLAGLTDTQYFGPGTRLTVL.

The gene calls are TRBV7-2 and TRBJ2-1; D call uncertain. V lost 0 bases to trimming and J lost 9 bases, with 6 bases between them. The germline V gene has CDR1 SGHTA and CDR2 FQGNSA. The CDR3 is 12 residues long. Here the CDR3 DNA reads TGTGCCAGCAGCTTAGCGCGAGTTGAGCAGTTCTTC. The encoded protein is CASSLARVEQFF.

The V call is TRBV7-8, the J call TRBJ2-7, with D maybe TRBD1 (9 bases). Germline V gene sequence: CDR1 SGHVS, CDR2 FQNEAQ. Trimming shortened V by 1 base and J by 1 base, and 17 bases separated the two germline ends. The CDR3 extends over 17 amino acids. CDR3 loop: CASSLVGGGTGSYEQYF. The CDR3 region has the DNA TGTGCCAGCAGCTTAGTTGGCGGGGGGACAGGGTCCTACGAGCAGTACTTC. Variable domain in full (rest from reference TRBV7-8 and TRBJ2-7): GAGVSQSPRYKVAKRGQDVALRCDPISGHVSLFWYQQALGQGPEFLTYFQNEAQLDKSGLPSDRFFAERPEGSVSTLKIQRTQQEDSAVYLCASSLVGGGTGSYEQYFGPGTRLTVT.

The chain employs TRBV4-1 and TRBJ2-1; D remains unclear. CDR1 and CDR2 from the germline V gene are MGHRA and YSYEKL. V was clipped by 1 base and J by 0 bases, with 13 bases between them. The CDR3 totals 17 residues. The DNA for the CDR3 is TGCGCCAGCAGCCAAGTTGGTCGTGGGCTCTCCTACAATGAGCAGTTCTTC. As protein: CASSQVGRGLSYNEQFF.

This clone came up a few times. The chain couples TRBV3-1 (or the pseudogene TRBV3-2) to TRBJ1-2; 9 nucleotides agree with TRBD1. Losses at the gene ends were 2 bases for V and 4 bases for J; bases not matched to a gene: 5. The CDR3 consists of 15 residues. CDR1 and CDR2 from the germline V gene are LGHDT and YNNKEL (reference sequence). CDR3 coding DNA: TGTGCCAGCAGCCAACCTGGACAGGGGCCCTATGGCTACACCTTC. This codes for CASSQPGQGPYGYTF.

V and J are TRBV2 and TRBJ1-5, with D uncertain. Germline V CDR1 and CDR2: SNHLY, FYNNEI. V was trimmed by 4 bases and J by 0 bases, leaving 10 bases between them. The CDR3 contains 15 residues. CDR3 protein: CASSAGTYSNQPQHF. As DNA, the CDR3 is TGTGCCAGCAGTGCCGGTACCTATAGCAATCAGCCCCAGCATTTT. Full variable domain (rest looked up from reference TRBV2 and TRBJ1-5): EPEVTQTPSHQVTQMGQEVILRCVPISNHLYFYWYRQILGQKVEFLVSFYNNEISEKSEIFDDQFSVERPDGSNFTLKIRSTKLEDSAMYFCASSAGTYSNQPQHFGDGTRLSIL.

The rearrangement joins TRBV12-5 to TRBJ2-1, with 16 bases matching TRBD2. Unmatched junction bases numbered 18, after V lost 0 bases and J lost 4 bases. Germline loops: CDR1 LGHNT, CDR2 FRNRAP. The CDR3 is 23 residues long. This chain's CDR3 is CASGLVRLLPGLAGGPSYNEQFF. DNA for the CDR3: TGTGCTAGTGGTTTGGTACGTTTGTTACCGGGACTAGCGGGGGGGCCGTCTTACAATGAGCAGTTCTTC.

The genes are TRBV12-3 or TRBV12-4 and TRBJ2-5, with TRBD1 matching 8 bases. The trim removed 6 bases at V and 5 bases at J, leaving 5 bases unmatched. The CDR3 extends over 13 amino acids. The CDR3 protein is CASRRQGIETQYF. CDR3 nucleotide sequence: TGTGCCAGCAGACGACAGGGGATCGAGACCCAGTACTTC.

The V and J genes are TRBV2 and TRBJ1-1; no definite D call. Germline V lookup: CDR1 SNHLY, CDR2 FYNNEI. With 7 bases removed from V and 0 bases from J, the gap between germline ends came to 15 bases. CDR3 length: 15 amino acids. For the CDR3, the DNA is TGTGCCAGCATAGAGGGTCGGTTAATGAACACTGAAGCTTTCTTT. Its protein product is CASIEGRLMNTEAFF.

This chain joins TRBV24-1 and TRBJ2-1; either TRBD1 or TRBD2 may fit D (5 bases each). V was trimmed by 9 bases and J by 2 bases, leaving 10 bases between them. Germline-derived CDR1 and CDR2 are KGHDR and SFDVKD. The CDR3 totals 13 residues. The CDR3 DNA reads as TGTGCCACCCGTGGGGGTCCCTACAATGAGCAGTTCTTC. This translates into CATRGGPYNEQFF.

This chain joins TRBV6-5 and TRBJ2-7, with 7 bases fitting TRBD2. The CDR3 loop spans 13 amino acids. Germline V lookup: CDR1 MNHEY, CDR2 SVGAGI. V shed 7 bases, J shed 5 bases, and the junction held 8 bases outside the gene matches. The CDR3, as DNA: TGTGCCAGCATGGGAGGGGCCTACGACGAGCAGTACTTC. Translated: CASMGGAYDEQYF.